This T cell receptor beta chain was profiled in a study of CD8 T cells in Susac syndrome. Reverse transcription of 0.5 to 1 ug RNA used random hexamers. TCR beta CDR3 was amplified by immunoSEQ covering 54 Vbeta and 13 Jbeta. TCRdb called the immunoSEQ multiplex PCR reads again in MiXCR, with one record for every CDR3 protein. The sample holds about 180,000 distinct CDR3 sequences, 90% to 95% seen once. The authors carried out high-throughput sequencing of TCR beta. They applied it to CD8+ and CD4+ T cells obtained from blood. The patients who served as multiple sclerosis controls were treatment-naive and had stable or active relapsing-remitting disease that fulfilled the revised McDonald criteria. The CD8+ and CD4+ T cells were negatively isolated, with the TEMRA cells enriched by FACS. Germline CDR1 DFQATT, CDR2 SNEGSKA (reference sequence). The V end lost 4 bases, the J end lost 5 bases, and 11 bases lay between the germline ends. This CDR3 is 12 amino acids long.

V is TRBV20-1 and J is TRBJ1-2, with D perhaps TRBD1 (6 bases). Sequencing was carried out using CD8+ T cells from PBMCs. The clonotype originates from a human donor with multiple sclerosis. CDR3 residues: CSAIGQSYGYTF. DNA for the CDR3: TGCAGTGCTATCGGACAGTCTTATGGCTACACCTTC.